A selection of T cell receptor beta chains follows, all from one sample in a study of metastatic and nonmetastatic thyroid tumors. TCRdb reprocessed the PCR reads using MiXCR. The data show about 82,000 clones, about an eighth seen once. The sample was tumor tissue. The receptors come from a female donor with papillary thyroid cancer or a benign thyroid nodule (not recorded which). Some clones in this sample may be carry-over from other donors' samples. Each CDR3 is given with its conserved first and last residue. D genes are given only for firm matches. Not all rows give a size; the values are once, few, many and, for expanded clones, a class.

D gene: NA
clone size: many
J gene: TRBJ1-5
V gene: TRBV28
CDR3 protein: CASSDRVGVLKPQHF
CDR3 DNA: TGTGCCAGCAGTGACCGAGTGGGAGTTCTCAAGCCCCAGCATTTT

D gene: TRBD2
clone size: many
J gene: TRBJ2-7
V gene: TRBV6-1
CDR3 protein: CASKTSEYEQYF
CDR3 DNA: TGTGCCAGCAAAACTAGCGAGTACGAGCAGTACTTC

D gene: TRBD2
clone size: many
J gene: TRBJ2-1
V gene: TRBV20-1
CDR3 protein: CSAFFAPGLAGGRRNEQFF
CDR3 DNA: TGCAGTGCTTTTTTCGCCCCGGGACTAGCGGGAGGGCGTCGTAATGAGCAGTTCTTC

D gene: TRBD1
clone size: many
J gene: TRBJ2-7
V gene: TRBV2
CDR3 protein: CASSSTRDRRYEQYF
CDR3 DNA: TGTGCCAGCAGCTCGACCCGGGACAGGCGCTACGAGCAGTACTTC

D gene: NA
clone size: many
J gene: TRBJ2-5
V gene: TRBV11-2
CDR3 protein: CASSPLMGTQYF
CDR3 DNA: TGTGCCAGCAGCCCTCTTATGGGGACCCAGTACTTC

D gene: TRBD2
clone size: many
J gene: TRBJ2-1
V gene: TRBV20-1
CDR3 protein: CSARGGSSYNEQFF
CDR3 DNA: TGCAGTGCTAGGGGCGGGAGCTCCTACAATGAGCAGTTCTTC

D gene: NA
clone size: many
J gene: TRBJ1-5
V gene: TRBV7-8
CDR3 protein: CASSPNSNQPQHF
CDR3 DNA: TGTGCCAGCAGCCCGAATAGCAATCAGCCCCAGCATTTT

D gene: TRBD1
clone size: many
J gene: TRBJ1-5
V gene: TRBV2
CDR3 protein: CASTPTGEGNQPQHF
CDR3 DNA: TGCGCCAGCACCCCGACAGGGGAAGGCAATCAGCCCCAGCATTTT

D gene: NA
clone size: many
J gene: TRBJ1-5
V gene: TRBV12-3/TRBV12-4
CDR3 protein: CASSFGGGGLNQPQHF
CDR3 DNA: TGTGCCAGCAGTTTCGGGGGGGGGGGGCTAAATCAGCCCCAGCATTTT

D gene: NA
clone size: many
J gene: TRBJ2-3
V gene: TRBV15
CDR3 protein: CATDEVRGDTQYF
CDR3 DNA: TGTGCCACCGACGAGGTTAGGGGGGATACGCAGTATTTT

D gene: TRBD1
clone size: NA
J gene: TRBJ2-7
V gene: TRBV20-1
CDR3 protein: CSASSEQGLYEQYF
CDR3 DNA: TGCAGTGCTAGTTCCGAACAGGGGCTTTACGAGCAGTACTTC

D gene: NA
clone size: medium-sized
J gene: TRBJ1-5
V gene: TRBV6-1
CDR3 protein: CASSEEEFQPQHF
CDR3 DNA: TGTGCCAGCAGTGAAGAAGAGTTTCAGCCCCAGCATTTT

D gene: NA
clone size: many
J gene: TRBJ2-2
V gene: TRBV5-6
CDR3 protein: CASSLAAEELFF
CDR3 DNA: TGTGCCAGCAGCTTGGCGGCAGAGGAGCTGTTTTTT

D gene: TRBD2
clone size: many
J gene: TRBJ2-1
V gene: TRBV24-1
CDR3 protein: CATSGGASGRYNEQFF
CDR3 DNA: TGTGCCACCAGTGGAGGGGCTAGCGGGAGGTACAATGAGCAGTTCTTC

D gene: TRBD2
clone size: NA
J gene: TRBJ2-2
V gene: TRBV20-1
CDR3 protein: CSARGLAGDFGELFF
CDR3 DNA: TGCAGTGCGCGGGGACTAGCGGGAGACTTCGGGGAGCTGTTTTTT

D gene: NA
clone size: few
J gene: TRBJ2-7
V gene: TRBV10-1
CDR3 protein: CASSAGNYEQYF
CDR3 DNA: TGCGCCAGCAGTGCTGGGAACTACGAGCAGTACTTC

D gene: NA
clone size: many
J gene: TRBJ2-7
V gene: TRBV29-1
CDR3 protein: CSVDTPTSYEQYF
CDR3 DNA: TGCAGCGTTGACACCCCGACCTCCTACGAGCAGTACTTC

D gene: NA
clone size: many
J gene: TRBJ1-2
V gene: TRBV7-9
CDR3 protein: CASSLSQGAYGYTF
CDR3 DNA: TGTGCCAGCAGCTTGAGTCAGGGCGCCTATGGCTACACCTTC

D gene: TRBD2
clone size: NA
J gene: TRBJ2-2
V gene: TRBV4-2
CDR3 protein: CASSQGAGVYTGELFF
CDR3 DNA: TGTGCCAGCAGCCAAGGGGCGGGGGTCTACACCGGGGAGCTGTTTTTT

D gene: NA
clone size: NA
J gene: TRBJ2-5
V gene: TRBV6-2/TRBV6-3
CDR3 protein: CASSYSGPPREEYF
CDR3 DNA: TGTGCCAGCAGTTACTCGGGACCACCAAGAGAAGAGTACTTC

D gene: NA
clone size: many
J gene: TRBJ1-6
V gene: TRBV5-1
CDR3 protein: CASSIQGFGSPLHF
CDR3 DNA: TGCGCCAGCAGCATACAGGGCTTTGGTTCACCCCTCCACTTT

D gene: NA
clone size: NA
J gene: TRBJ2-7
V gene: TRBV5-4
CDR3 protein: CANSRSGGEQYF
CDR3 DNA: TGTGCCAACAGCAGAAGTGGGGGGGAGCAGTACTTC

D gene: TRBD2
clone size: few
J gene: TRBJ2-7
V gene: TRBV5-4
CDR3 protein: CASSWLAGVSEQYF
CDR3 DNA: TGTGCCAGCAGCTGGCTAGCGGGAGTTAGTGAGCAGTACTTC

D gene: TRBD2
clone size: few
J gene: TRBJ2-3
V gene: TRBV10-2
CDR3 protein: CASRSLGLAGGGTDTQYF
CDR3 DNA: TGCGCCAGCCGCAGTTTGGGACTAGCGGGAGGGGGAACAGATACGCAGTATTTT

D gene: TRBD1
clone size: few
J gene: TRBJ1-1
V gene: TRBV6-1
CDR3 protein: CASSLDGQGALGAFF
CDR3 DNA: TGTGCCAGCAGCCTAGATGGGCAGGGGGCGTTGGGAGCTTTCTTT

D gene: TRBD1
clone size: many
J gene: TRBJ2-7
V gene: TRBV20-1
CDR3 protein: CSARALTGDSYEQYF
CDR3 DNA: TGCAGTGCTAGAGCCCTGACAGGGGACTCCTACGAGCAGTACTTC

D gene: TRBD2
clone size: many
J gene: TRBJ2-1
V gene: TRBV7-9
CDR3 protein: CASSSAVVSGNEQFF
CDR3 DNA: TGTGCCAGCAGCTCTGCGGTGGTAAGCGGGAACGAGCAGTTCTTC

D gene: TRBD1
clone size: many
J gene: TRBJ1-6
V gene: TRBV27
CDR3 protein: CASSTVQGALHF
CDR3 DNA: TGTGCCAGCTCCACCGTGCAGGGGGCCCTCCACTTT

D gene: NA
clone size: few
J gene: TRBJ1-1
V gene: TRBV6-1
CDR3 protein: CATSPGWRNTEDFF
CDR3 DNA: TGTGCCACGAGCCCAGGGTGGAGGAACACTGAAGATTTCTTT

D gene: TRBD2
clone size: many
J gene: TRBJ2-3
V gene: TRBV20-1
CDR3 protein: CSASIAGGPNTQYF
CDR3 DNA: TGCAGTGCTAGTATAGCGGGAGGGCCGAATACGCAGTATTTT

D gene: NA
clone size: NA
J gene: TRBJ2-2
V gene: TRBV7-3
CDR3 protein: CARSLGSNTGELFF
CDR3 DNA: TGTGCCAGAAGCTTAGGTTCGAACACCGGGGAGCTGTTTTTT

D gene: NA
clone size: many
J gene: TRBJ1-2
V gene: TRBV6-5
CDR3 protein: CASSYSTLGGSDYGYTF
CDR3 DNA: TGTGCCAGCAGTTACTCAACCCTCGGGGGGAGCGACTATGGCTACACCTTC

D gene: NA
clone size: many
J gene: TRBJ1-1
V gene: TRBV6-5
CDR3 protein: CASSYHSPNTEAFF
CDR3 DNA: TGTGCCAGCAGTTACCACTCACCCAACACTGAAGCTTTCTTT

D gene: TRBD1
clone size: many
J gene: TRBJ1-2
V gene: TRBV13
CDR3 protein: CASSPRPTGADYGYTF
CDR3 DNA: TGTGCCAGCAGCCCGAGGCCGACAGGGGCTGACTATGGCTACACCTTC

D gene: TRBD2
clone size: many
J gene: TRBJ2-7
V gene: TRBV15
CDR3 protein: CATSSSTGGASEQYF
CDR3 DNA: TGTGCCACCAGCTCCTCCACGGGGGGAGCGTCTGAGCAGTACTTC

D gene: TRBD1
clone size: NA
J gene: TRBJ2-1
V gene: TRBV6-1
CDR3 protein: CASRIPTGTVYNEQFF
CDR3 DNA: TGTGCCAGCAGAATTCCAACCGGGACAGTATACAATGAGCAGTTCTTC

D gene: NA
clone size: many
J gene: TRBJ1-1
V gene: TRBV7-9
CDR3 protein: CASTIGAESEAFF
CDR3 DNA: TGTGCCAGCACCATAGGGGCGGAATCTGAAGCTTTCTTT

D gene: NA
clone size: few
J gene: TRBJ1-5
V gene: TRBV6-1
CDR3 protein: CASSPAGGGNQPQHF
CDR3 DNA: TGTGCCAGCAGTCCCGCCGGGGGGGGCAATCAGCCCCAGCATTTT

D gene: TRBD2
clone size: many
J gene: TRBJ2-3
V gene: TRBV5-1
CDR3 protein: CASSLVAGGTTDTQYF
CDR3 DNA: TGCGCCAGCAGCTTGGTAGCGGGAGGTACCACAGATACGCAGTATTTT